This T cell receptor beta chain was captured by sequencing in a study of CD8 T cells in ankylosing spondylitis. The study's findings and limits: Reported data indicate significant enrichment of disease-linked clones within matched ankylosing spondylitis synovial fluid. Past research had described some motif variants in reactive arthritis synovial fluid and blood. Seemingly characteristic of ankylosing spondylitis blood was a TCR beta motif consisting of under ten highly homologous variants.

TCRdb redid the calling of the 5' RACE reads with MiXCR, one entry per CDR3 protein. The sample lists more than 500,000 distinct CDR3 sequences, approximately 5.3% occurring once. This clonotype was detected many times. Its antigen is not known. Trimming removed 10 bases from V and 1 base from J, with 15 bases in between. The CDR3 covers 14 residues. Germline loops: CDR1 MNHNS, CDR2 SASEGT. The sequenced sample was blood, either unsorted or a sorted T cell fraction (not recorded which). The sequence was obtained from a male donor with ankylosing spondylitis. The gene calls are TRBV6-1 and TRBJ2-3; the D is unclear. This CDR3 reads CATSAYRGTDTQYF. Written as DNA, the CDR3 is TGTGCCACCTCAGCCTATCGGGGCACAGATACGCAGTATTTT.